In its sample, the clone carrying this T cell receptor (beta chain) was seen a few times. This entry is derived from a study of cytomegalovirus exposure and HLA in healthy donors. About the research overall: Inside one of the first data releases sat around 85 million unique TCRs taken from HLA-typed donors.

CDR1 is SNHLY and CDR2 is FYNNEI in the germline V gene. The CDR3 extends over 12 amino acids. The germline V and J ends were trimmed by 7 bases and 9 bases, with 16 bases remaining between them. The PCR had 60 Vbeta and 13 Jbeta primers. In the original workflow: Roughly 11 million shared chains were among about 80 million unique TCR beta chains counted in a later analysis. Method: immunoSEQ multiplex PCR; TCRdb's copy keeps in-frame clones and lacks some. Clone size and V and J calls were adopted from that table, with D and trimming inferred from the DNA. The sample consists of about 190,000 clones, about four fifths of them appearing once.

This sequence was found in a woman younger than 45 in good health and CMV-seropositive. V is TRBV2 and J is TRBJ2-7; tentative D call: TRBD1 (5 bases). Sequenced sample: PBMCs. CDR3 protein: CASTPAERGQYF. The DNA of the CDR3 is TGTGCCAGCACCCCGGCTGAAAGGGGGCAGTACTTC. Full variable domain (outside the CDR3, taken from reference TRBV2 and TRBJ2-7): EPEVTQTPSHQVTQMGQEVILRCVPISNHLYFYWYRQILGQKVEFLVSFYNNEISEKSEIFDDQFSVERPDGSNFTLKIRSTKLEDSAMYFCASTPAERGQYFGPGTRLTVT.